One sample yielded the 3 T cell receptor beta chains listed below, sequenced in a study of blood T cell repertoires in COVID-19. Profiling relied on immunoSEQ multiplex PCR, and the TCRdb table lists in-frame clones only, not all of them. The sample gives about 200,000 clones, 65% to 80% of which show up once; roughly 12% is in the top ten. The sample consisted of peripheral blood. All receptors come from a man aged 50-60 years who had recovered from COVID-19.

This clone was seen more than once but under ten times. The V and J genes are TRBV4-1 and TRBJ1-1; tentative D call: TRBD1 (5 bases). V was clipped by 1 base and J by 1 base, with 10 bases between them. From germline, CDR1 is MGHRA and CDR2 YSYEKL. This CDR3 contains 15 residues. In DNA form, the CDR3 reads TGCGCCAGCAGCCAAGCTATCGACAGGAACACTGAAGCTTTCTTT. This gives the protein CASSQAIDRNTEAFF.

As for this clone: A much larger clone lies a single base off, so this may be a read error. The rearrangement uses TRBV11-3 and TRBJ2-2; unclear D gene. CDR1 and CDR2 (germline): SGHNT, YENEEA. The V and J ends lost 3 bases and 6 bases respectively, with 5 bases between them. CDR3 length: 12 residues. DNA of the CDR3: TGTGCCAGCAGCTTCTTCGCCGGGGAGCTGTTTTTT. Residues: CASSFFAGELFF.

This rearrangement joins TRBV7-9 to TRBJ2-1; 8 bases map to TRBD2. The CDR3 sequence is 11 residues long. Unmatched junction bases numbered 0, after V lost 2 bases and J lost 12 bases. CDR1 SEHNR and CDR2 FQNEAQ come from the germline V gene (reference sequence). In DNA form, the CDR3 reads TGTGCCAGCAGCTTAAGCGGGAGGCAGTTCTTC. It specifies CASSLSGRQFF.